The rows below give T cell receptor beta chains drawn from one sample of a study of Ad26.COV2.S vaccination and SARS-CoV-2 variants. Here immunoSEQ multiplex PCR was the method, and the copy in TCRdb shows in-frame clones only, minus some. The profile shows around 240,000 clones, roughly 90% of them singletons. The sample consisted of peripheral blood, taken in a trial of Ad26.COV2.S vaccine versus placebo. Receptor source: a person between 18 and 65 years old who received the Ad26.COV2.S COVID-19 vaccine or a placebo. Each CDR3 is given with its conserved first and last residue.

v_call,j_call,cdr3_aa
TRBV29-1,TRBJ1-2,CSAATDRGHGYGYTF
TRBV11-1,TRBJ2-5,CASSARLAGSQETQYF
TRBV10-1,TRBJ2-1,CASSELDRGNEQFF
TRBV30,TRBJ2-1,CAWSKGGRHEQFF
TRBV6-2/TRBV6-3,TRBJ2-7,CASSLGGYEQYF
TRBV7-2,TRBJ1-2,CASSPGVGYTF
TRBV28,TRBJ2-5,CASSSQGRGETQYF
TRBV6-2/TRBV6-3,TRBJ2-2,CASSSPFPTRDGVYTGELFF
TRBV19,TRBJ2-7,CARMTSGSSYEQYF
TRBV7-2,TRBJ1-2,CASSLKGGYTF
TRBV11-2,TRBJ2-1,CASSLVFVQQFF
TRBV6-1,TRBJ2-3,CASSGAGALTDTQYF
TRBV10-3,TRBJ2-3,CAISPRGTDTQYF
TRBV12-3/TRBV12-4,TRBJ2-1,CASTPLGGEQFF
TRBV7-2,TRBJ1-2,CASSLATATPGSYGYTF
TRBV19,TRBJ2-7,CASSRSMGYEQYF
TRBV18,TRBJ1-5,CASSPGGQPQHF
TRBV14,TRBJ2-3,CASSRDLTQYF
TRBV24-1,TRBJ2-1,CATSISGSHNEQFF
TRBV27,TRBJ2-7,CASSLSRDYEQYF
TRBV6-5,TRBJ2-7,CASSYLRGGAGEQYF
TRBV7-8,TRBJ2-7,CASSYPFGEQYF
TRBV30,TRBJ1-6,CAWSAHSSNSPLHF
TRBV27,TRBJ1-5,CASRPGTLSNQPQHF
TRBV4-3,TRBJ2-1,CASSQDRDPPQFF
TRBV11-2,TRBJ2-5,CASSFGGVQETQYF
TRBV30,TRBJ2-3,CARRDRGTRDTQYF
TRBV25-1,TRBJ1-4,CARPSSREKLFF
TRBV4-1,TRBJ2-7,CASSPGLIYEQYF
TRBV24-1,TRBJ1-5,CATSEDSGSNQPQHF
TRBV3-1/TRBV3-2,TRBJ1-5,CASSQVGQPQHF
TRBV19,TRBJ2-7,CASSRTGGLDEQYF
TRBV7-2,TRBJ2-1,CASSPGLGGHNEQFF
TRBV19,TRBJ2-3,CASSIVGARVPDTQYF
TRBV20-1,TRBJ1-2,CRGRGYTF
TRBV18,TRBJ1-4,CASSTTGVSEKLFF
TRBV6-1,TRBJ1-1,CASSEKPSQRDTEAFF
TRBV4-3,TRBJ1-4,CASSQDRGRAELFF
TRBV28,TRBJ2-2,CASSRDSVTGELFF
TRBV19,TRBJ2-7,CASSGKSTGYSYEQYF
TRBV7-2,TRBJ2-5,CASSLAHRTQQETQYF
TRBV3-1/TRBV3-2,TRBJ1-6,CASSQGAPLRSSYNSPLHF
TRBV4-3,TRBJ1-3,CASSQGWGNTIYF
TRBV9,TRBJ2-5,CASSSGTGVGETQYF
TRBV30,TRBJ2-7,CAWSVRGHSEQYF
TRBV19,TRBJ1-2,CASSMVAGDYGYTF
TRBV7-8,TRBJ2-1,CASSLVNEQFF
TRBV5-1,TRBJ1-1,CASSLEGKNTEAFF
TRBV6-5,TRBJ2-7,CASSYSWGNGEQYF